The present entry profiles one TCR beta chain with its context. Its antigen is unknown. The source of the sample is a study of T cells expressing NK-cell markers. Study-level findings and limits: Among several donors, these clonotypes also ranked first in the CD3+CD56-NKG2C+ fraction.

CDR3 length: 14 residues. Germline V gives CDR1 MNHEY, CDR2 SMNVEV (reference sequence). Libraries used 5'RACE template switching adding universal primer site and UMIs. From the 5' RACE reads, TCRdb lists one entry per CDR3 protein and no DNA. The sample holds fewer than 400,000 distinct CDR3 sequences. The source of this sequence is a woman aged 50 to 60 in good health. The sequenced sample consisted of blood T cells: a sorted CD56 or NKG2C T cell subset, CD4+ or CD8+ T cells, or bulk PBMC T cells (not recorded which). V is TRBV27 and J is TRBJ2-2; without DNA, the TCRdb call of TRBD2 cannot be checked. The CDR3 spells CASMTGGYPGELFF.